This section outlines one T cell receptor (beta chain) sequence together with its context. Its target is not known. The sample comes from a study of CD8 T cells in Susac syndrome. General observations from the study: The study recognized that its TCR sequencing and HLA analysis covered a relatively small number of individuals.

Reverse transcription of about 0.45 to 1 ug RNA was carried out with random hexamers. Multiplex immunoSEQ PCR targeted 54 Vbeta and 13 Jbeta TCR beta segments. TCRdb analysed the immunoSEQ multiplex PCR reads with MiXCR anew, one entry per CDR3 protein. The table shows about 240,000 distinct CDR3 sequences, with almost 97% occurring only once. The CDR3 sequence is 10 residues long. Germline V gives CDR1 MDHEN, CDR2 SYDVKM. V was clipped by 4 bases and J by 11 bases, with 8 bases between them. The TCR originated in a human donor with Susac syndrome. The sequenced sample consisted of CD4+ T cells from PBMCs. The rearrangement uses TRBV28 and TRBJ1-1; no definite D call. CDR3 loop: CASSSSTAFF. CDR3 bases: TGTGCCAGCAGTTCATCGACGGCTTTCTTT.